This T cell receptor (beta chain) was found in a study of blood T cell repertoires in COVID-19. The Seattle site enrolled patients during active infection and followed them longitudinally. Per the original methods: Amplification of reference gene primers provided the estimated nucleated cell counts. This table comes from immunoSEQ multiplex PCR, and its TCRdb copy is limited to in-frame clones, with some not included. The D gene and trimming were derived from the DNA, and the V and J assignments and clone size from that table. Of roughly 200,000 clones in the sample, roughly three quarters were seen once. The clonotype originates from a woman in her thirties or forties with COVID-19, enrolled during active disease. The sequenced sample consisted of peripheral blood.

In DNA form, the CDR3 reads TGTGCCAGTAGTATCCCCGGGACAGGCCCAGAAAAACTGTTTTTT. This translates into CASSIPGTGPEKLFF. The rearrangement links TRBV19 to TRBJ1-4; 8 positions match TRBD1. CDR3 length: 15 residues. Per germline, CDR1 LNHDA and CDR2 SQIVND (reference sequence). Germline trimming cut 3 bases from V and 8 bases from J; bases unmatched to any gene: 8.